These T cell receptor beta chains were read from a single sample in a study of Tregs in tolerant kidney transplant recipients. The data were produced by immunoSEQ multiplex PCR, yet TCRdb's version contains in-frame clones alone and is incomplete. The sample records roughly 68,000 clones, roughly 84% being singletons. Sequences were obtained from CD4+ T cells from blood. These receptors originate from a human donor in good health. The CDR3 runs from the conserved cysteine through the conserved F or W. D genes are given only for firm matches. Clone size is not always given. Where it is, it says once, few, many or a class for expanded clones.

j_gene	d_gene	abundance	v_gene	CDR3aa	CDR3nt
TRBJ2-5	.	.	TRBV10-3	CAISGLGSKETQYF	TGTGCCATCAGTGGACTTGGTTCCAAAGAGACCCAGTACTTC
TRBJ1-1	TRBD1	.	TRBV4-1	CASSHLDRENTEAFF	TGCGCCAGCAGCCATCTGGACAGGGAAAACACTGAAGCTTTCTTT
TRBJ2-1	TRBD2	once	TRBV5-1	CASRSGLAGSYNEQFF	TGCGCCAGCAGATCGGGACTAGCGGGCTCCTACAATGAGCAGTTCTTC
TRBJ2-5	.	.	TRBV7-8	CASSFRPGYQETQYF	TGTGCCAGCAGCTTCCGACCAGGGTACCAAGAGACCCAGTACTTC
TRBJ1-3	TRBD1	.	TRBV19	CASSIRGQGNTIYF	TGTGCCAGTAGTATAAGAGGACAGGGTAACACCATATATTTT
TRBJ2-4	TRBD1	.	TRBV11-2	CASSLGQGAWYF	TGTGCCAGCAGCTTAGGACAGGGAGCGTGGTACTTC
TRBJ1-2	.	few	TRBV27	CASSLGGNGYTF	TGTGCCAGCAGTTTAGGAGGGAATGGCTACACCTTC
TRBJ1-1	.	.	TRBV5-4	CASSLGGALNTEAFF	TGTGCCAGCAGCTTGGGGGGGGCTTTGAACACTGAAGCTTTCTTT
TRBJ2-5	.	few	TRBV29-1	CSSYGIKPTQETQYF	TGCAGCTCCTACGGGATCAAGCCCACCCAAGAGACCCAGTACTTC
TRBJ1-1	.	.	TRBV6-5	CASRPTRNTEAFF	TGTGCCAGCAGGCCCACGAGGAACACTGAAGCTTTCTTT
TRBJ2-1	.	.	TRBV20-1	CSAKKRGEQFF	TGCAGTGCCAAAAAGAGGGGTGAGCAGTTCTTC
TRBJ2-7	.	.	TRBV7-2	CASSFTRTDYEQYF	TGTGCCAGCAGCTTTACCAGAACTGACTACGAGCAGTACTTC
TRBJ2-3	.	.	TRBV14	CASSQADYSTDTQYF	TGTGCCAGCAGCCAAGCGGACTACAGCACAGATACGCAGTATTTT
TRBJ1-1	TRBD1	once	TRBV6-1	CASSDPQTGRTEAFF	TGTGCCAGCAGTGACCCTCAGACAGGGCGGACTGAAGCTTTCTTT
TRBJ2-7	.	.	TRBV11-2	CASSLADRAGEQYF	TGTGCCAGCAGCTTAGCCGACAGGGCGGGAGAGCAGTACTTC
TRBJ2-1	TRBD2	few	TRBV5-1	CASSLGTSGGADEQFF	TGCGCCAGCAGCCTGGGGACTAGCGGGGGGGCCGATGAGCAGTTCTTC
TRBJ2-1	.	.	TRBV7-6	CASSPYRNEQFF	TGTGCCAGCAGCCCCTATCGCAATGAGCAGTTCTTC
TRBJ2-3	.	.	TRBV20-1	CSVMFTDTQYF	TGCAGTGTGATGTTCACAGATACGCAGTATTTT
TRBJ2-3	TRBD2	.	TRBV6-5	CASSYRLAGVPDTQYF	TGTGCCAGCAGTTACCGACTAGCGGGAGTCCCAGATACGCAGTATTTT
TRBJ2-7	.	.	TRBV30	CASTGPYEQYF	TGTGCCAGTACAGGGCCCTACGAGCAGTACTTC
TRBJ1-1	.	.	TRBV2	CASSAQAFRVEAFF	TGTGCCAGCAGTGCACAGGCCTTTCGTGTTGAAGCTTTCTTT
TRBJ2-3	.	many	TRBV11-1	CASSLVATRTDTQYF	TGTGCCAGCAGCTTGGTGGCTACTCGCACAGATACGCAGTATTTT
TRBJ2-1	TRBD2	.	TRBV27	CASSSSGMWGNEQFF	TGTGCCAGCAGTTCTAGCGGGATGTGGGGCAATGAGCAGTTCTTC
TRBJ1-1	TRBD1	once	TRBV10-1	CASSTYDRGRTEAFF	TGCGCCAGCAGTACGTATGACAGGGGCCGGACTGAAGCTTTCTTT
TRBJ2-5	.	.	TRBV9	CASSVESGKTQYF	TGTGCCAGCAGCGTAGAGTCGGGGAAGACCCAGTACTTC